The clone carrying this T cell receptor beta chain was seen more than once but under ten times. This specimen belongs to a study of blood T cell repertoires in COVID-19. Study as a whole: Two consecutive negative NP/OP PCR tests, clearance, or resolved symptoms defined Cohort 3 recovery.

The length of the CDR3 is 14 residues. The V gene's germline CDR1 is SGHNT and CDR2 YYREEE (reference sequence). V lost 4 bases to trimming and J lost 3 bases; unmatched junction nucleotides: 3. Participants reported their clinical history, and cohort assignment relied on those reports. Original handling: Nucleated cell number was recorded as an estimate derived from reference gene primer amplification. This table comes from immunoSEQ multiplex PCR, and its TCRdb copy is limited to in-frame clones, with some not included. V and J calls and clone size are copied from that table; D and trimming were computed from the DNA. The sample records more than 300,000 clones, around 87% being singletons.

The origin of this receptor is a man in his forties in a cohort exposed to, infected with or recovered from COVID-19 (not recorded which). The chain uses TRBV5-4 and TRBJ2-5, with 10 bases identical to TRBD2. Material: PBMCs or T cells enriched from blood (not recorded which). The CDR3 region is CASSKGLAEETQYF. CDR3 nucleotide sequence: TGTGCCAGCAGCAAAGGACTAGCGGAAGAGACCCAGTACTTC. Looking up the rest from reference TRBV5-4 and TRBJ2-5 gives the full variable domain: ETGVTQSPTHLIKTRGQQVTLRCSSQSGHNTVSWYQQALGQGPQFIFQYYREEENGRGNFPPRFSGLQFPNYSSELNVNALELDDSALYLCASSKGLAEETQYFGPGTRLLVL.